These 20 T cell receptor beta chains were sequenced from one sample in a study of T-cell reconstitution after alpha-beta-depleted transplantation in children. Unique molecular identifiers were incorporated during preparation of the TCRbeta library. TCRdb ran MiXCR on the PCR reads and lists one entry per CDR3 protein. This table holds roughly 610,000 distinct CDR3 sequences, approximately 10% found once. Sequenced here: PBMCs from the stem cell graft donor, sampled from the stem cell graft. Receptors originate from a human donor who donated a stem cell graft to a child with acute myeloid leukemia.

The chain carries TRBV20-1 and TRBJ1-5; weak D call: TRBD1 (5 bases). Germline V gene data show CDR1 as DFQATT and CDR2 as SNEGSKA (reference sequence). The CDR3 is made up of 15 amino acids. The V gene lost 3 bases and the J gene lost 0 bases, with 12 bases spanning the gap. The CDR3 here is CSARGIDSSNQPQHF. CDR3 DNA sequence: TGCAGTGCTAGGGGAATCGACAGTAGCAATCAGCCCCAGCATTTT.

J is TRBJ1-5 and V is TRBV20-1; 9 positions agree with TRBD1. This CDR3 is 15 amino acids long. The V gene end was trimmed by 6 bases and the J gene end by 3 bases; junction bases not matched to a gene: 9. The germline V gene encodes CDR1 DFQATT and CDR2 SNEGSKA (reference sequence). This CDR3 reads CSARGQGLNNQPQHF. For the CDR3, the DNA is TGCAGTGCGCGAGGACAGGGGTTGAACAATCAGCCCCAGCATTTT.

There are many counts of this clonotype. The DNA of the CDR3 is TGTGCCAGCAGCTACGAGGGTGTAGTTACGCAGTATTTT. This encodes CASSYEGVVTQYF. J is TRBJ2-3 and V is TRBV7-3; possibly TRBD2 for D (5 bases). In germline, CDR1 is SGHTA, CDR2 FQGTGA. V was trimmed by 4 bases and J by 8 bases, leaving 13 bases between them. The CDR3 consists of 13 residues.

This clonotype came up many times. This chain links TRBV9 with TRBJ2-5; D is unclear. Germline CDR1 SGDLS, CDR2 YYNGEE. V was shortened by 3 bases and J by 7 bases, with 7 bases between the two germline ends. The CDR3 runs 11 residues. CDR3 coding DNA: TGTGCCAGCAGCGATCGGAGGACCCAGTACTTC. Amino acid sequence: CASSDRRTQYF.

This clonotype was counted only a few times. The V gene is TRBV13, the J gene TRBJ1-1; D is uncertain. The CDR3 runs to 11 residues. The V end was cut by 8 bases, the J end by 1 base, with 5 bases between. Germline lookup yields CDR1 PRHDT and CDR2 FYEKMQ (reference sequence). The CDR3 is CASGKNTEAFF. DNA of the CDR3: TGTGCCAGCGGGAAGAACACTGAAGCTTTCTTT. The full variable domain, completed using reference TRBV13 and TRBJ1-1, is AAGVIQSPRHLIKEKRETATLKCYPIPRHDTVYWYQQGPGQDPQFLISFYEKMQSDKGSIPDRFSAQQFSDYHSELNMSSLELGDSALYFCASGKNTEAFFGQGTRLTVV.

This clonotype came up many times. The V and J genes are TRBV6-4 and TRBJ2-3; 9 bases are shared with TRBD2. The CDR3 is 20 residues long. Trimming took 5 bases from V and 4 from J; bases not matched to a gene: 22. CDR1 is MRHNA, CDR2 SNTAGT, per germline. The CDR3 DNA reads TGTGCCAGCAGTTTTCCAGAAGCGGGAGGAACCAGCGGAGCCCCAGATACGCAGTATTTT. Translating it yields CASSFPEAGGTSGAPDTQYF.

The chain employs TRBV6-4 and TRBJ2-3; TRBD1 might be the D (6 bases). Germline V gene lookup returns CDR1 MRHNA and CDR2 SNTAGT. With 5 bases removed from V and 2 bases from J, the gap between germline ends came to 14 bases. CDR3 length: 15 residues. CDR3 loop: CASSLSQGPTDTQYF. The CDR3 region has the DNA TGTGCCAGCAGTCTCTCACAGGGCCCCACAGATACGCAGTATTTT.

A remark on this clonotype: Since a much larger clone is just one base distant, this may be a read error. No conserved phenylalanine or tryptophan is present at the end of the CDR3, so a read error is the likely explanation. This chain links TRBV20-1 with TRBJ2-1; TRBD2 matches at 10 bases. Germline values: CDR1 DFQATT, CDR2 SNEGSKA (reference sequence). The CDR3 sequence is 15 residues long. V dropped 5 bases and J dropped 6; count of bases not matched to a gene: 10. The CDR3, as DNA: TGCAGTGCTTTCTCCGGGACTAGCGACCGCAATGAGCAGTTCTAC. Translating it yields CSAFSGTSDRNEQFY.

This clonotype was found many times. The chain combines TRBV15 with TRBJ2-1; no reliable D call. Germline CDR1 LNHNV, CDR2 YYDKDF (reference sequence). CDR3 size: 15 residues. Trimming removed 8 bases at V and 0 bases at J, with 14 bases between. The chain's CDR3 is CATPRRRRSYNEQFF. DNA for the CDR3: TGTGCCACCCCGAGGCGGCGTCGCTCCTACAATGAGCAGTTCTTC.

There are a few counts of this clonotype. The gene calls are TRBV29-1 and TRBJ1-1; D is ambiguous. Germline V gene data show CDR1 as SQVTM and CDR2 as ANQGSEA. V lost 4 bases to trimming and J lost 1 base, with 10 bases between them. This CDR3 contains 13 residues. This CDR3 is CSVARYGNTEAFF. The CDR3 bases are TGCAGCGTTGCGCGTTACGGGAACACTGAAGCTTTCTTT.

V is TRBV15 and J is TRBJ2-7; 16 bases align to TRBD2. Germline trimming cut 5 bases from V and 6 bases from J; bases unmatched to any gene: 19. The V gene's germline CDR1 is LNHNV and CDR2 YYDKDF (reference sequence). The CDR3 loop spans 20 amino acids. The CDR3 is CATSGRDSGTSGRAGVEQYF. CDR3 sequence (DNA): TGTGCCACCAGCGGACGGGACTCCGGGACTAGCGGGAGGGCCGGGGTCGAGCAGTACTTC.

This clonotype was seen at least ten times. The chain joins TRBV7-9 to TRBJ2-7; D gene unclear. The CDR3 runs to 15 residues. Trimming pared 5 bases from V and 3 bases from J, leaving 17 bases between. Germline V CDR1 and CDR2: SEHNR, FQNEAQ (reference sequence). This CDR3 is CASSVDGAIRYEQYF. The CDR3 nucleotides are TGTGCCAGCAGCGTCGACGGAGCCATCCGCTACGAGCAGTACTTC.

The sample holds many counts of this clonotype. This chain links TRBV27 with TRBJ2-1, with TRBD2 identical over 11 bases. Germline-derived CDR1 and CDR2 are MNHEY and SMNVEV (reference sequence). There are 17 residues in the CDR3. Trimming took 7 bases from V and 10 from J; bases not matched to a gene: 18. The chain's CDR3 is CASTSRALAGGGGEQFF. The DNA for the CDR3 is TGTGCCAGCACCTCGAGGGCCCTAGCGGGAGGTGGAGGGGAGCAGTTCTTC.

In this sample, this clonotype turned up a few times. V and J are TRBV30 and TRBJ2-7; 8 nucleotides line up with TRBD2. This CDR3 has 14 amino acids. Germline CDR1 GTSNPN, CDR2 SVGIG (reference sequence). Trimming took 2 bases from V and 4 from J; bases not matched to a gene: 7. The DNA for the CDR3 is TGTGCCTGGAGTTCTGGGACTAGACTATACGAGCAGTACTTC. This codes for CAWSSGTRLYEQYF.

This clonotype was recorded at least ten times. The gene calls are TRBV6-2 or TRBV6-3 and TRBJ2-7; 13 bases align to TRBD2. Germline CDR1 and CDR2: MNHEY and SVGEGT. The CDR3 extends over 15 amino acids. V was pared by 6 bases and J by 4 bases, with 6 bases of the junction left unmatched. The CDR3 reads CASSEEGLAGYEQYF. CDR3 bases: TGTGCCAGCAGCGAAGAGGGACTAGCGGGATACGAGCAGTACTTC.

A few counts support this clonotype. This chain uses TRBV4-3 with TRBJ2-7, with TRBD2 as a possible D gene (6 bases). With 0 bases removed from V and 3 bases from J, the gap between germline ends came to 15 bases. Germline V lookup: CDR1 LGHNA, CDR2 YSLEER. CDR3 length: 16 amino acids. CDR3 DNA: TGCGCCAGCAGCCAAGATCGGGGAGGAGGAAGCTACGAGCAGTACTTC. Amino acids: CASSQDRGGGSYEQYF.

This clonotype was seen a few times. This chain links TRBV10-3 with TRBJ2-2; TRBD1 agrees at 12 bases. The CDR3 runs to 17 residues. V was clipped by 1 base and J by 0 bases; unmatched bases: 0. Germline values: CDR1 ENHRY, CDR2 SYGVKD. CDR3 DNA: TGTGCCATCAGTGAGTGGGACAGGGGGCCGAACACCGGGGAGCTGTTTTTT. Its protein is CAISEWDRGPNTGELFF.

The J gene is TRBJ2-2, the V gene TRBV20-1; 13 nucleotides line up with TRBD2. The CDR3 runs 17 residues. V lost 5 bases to trimming and J lost 0 bases; unmatched junction nucleotides: 6. CDR1 is DFQATT, CDR2 SNEGSKA, per germline (reference sequence). CDR3 DNA sequence: TGCAGTGCTGCGTTGACTAGCGGGAGGTCGAACACCGGGGAGCTGTTTTTT. Protein sequence: CSAALTSGRSNTGELFF.

This clonotype was recorded many times. The chain employs TRBV5-1 and TRBJ2-7; the D gene could be TRBD1 or TRBD2 (5 bases each). The germline gives CDR1 SGHRS, CDR2 YFSETQ. The CDR3 sequence is 12 residues long. Between the trimmed V and J ends, which lost 5 bases and 2 bases, there was a span of 8 bases. The CDR3 loop is CASSRDAYEQYF. As DNA, the CDR3 is TGCGCCAGCAGTCGGGACGCCTACGAGCAGTACTTC.

This clonotype was observed many times. The chain links TRBV10-3 to TRBJ2-5; D might be TRBD1 or TRBD2, each matching 5 bases. The CDR3 spans 13 residues. Trimming shortened V by 2 bases and J by 3 bases, and 7 bases separated the two germline ends. CDR1 and CDR2 from the germline V gene are ENHRY and SYGVKD. The CDR3 DNA reads TGTGCCATCAGTGAGCGAGGGGAAGAGACCCAGTACTTC. It yields the protein CAISERGEETQYF.